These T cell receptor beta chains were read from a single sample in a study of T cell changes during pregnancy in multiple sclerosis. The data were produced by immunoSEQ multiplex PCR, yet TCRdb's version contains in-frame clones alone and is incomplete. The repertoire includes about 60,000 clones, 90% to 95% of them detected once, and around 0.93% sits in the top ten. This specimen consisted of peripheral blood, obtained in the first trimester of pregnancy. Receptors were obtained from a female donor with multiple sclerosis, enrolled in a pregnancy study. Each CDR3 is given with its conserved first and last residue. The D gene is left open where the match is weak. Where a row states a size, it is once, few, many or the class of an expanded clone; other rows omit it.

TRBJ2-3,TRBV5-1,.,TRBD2,TGCGCCAGCAAATTAGCGGGGGGGCTCAGCACAGATACGCAGTATTTT,CASKLAGGLSTDTQYF
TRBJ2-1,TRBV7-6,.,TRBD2,TGTGCCAGCAGCTCCGGGACTAGCGGCCTCAATGAGCAGTTCTTC,CASSSGTSGLNEQFF
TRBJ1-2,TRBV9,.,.,TGTGCCAGCAGCGTAGAGGTGGACTCGGGCTATGGCTACACCTTC,CASSVEVDSGYGYTF
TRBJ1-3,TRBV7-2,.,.,TGTGCCAGCTCCGAGAGACTGGCTGGAAACACCATATATTTT,CASSERLAGNTIYF
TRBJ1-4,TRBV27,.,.,TGTGCCAGCAGTTTATCGGTAGGACAGTTTAATGAAAAACTGTTTTTT,CASSLSVGQFNEKLFF
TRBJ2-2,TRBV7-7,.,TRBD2,TGTGCCAGCAGCCGACTAGCGGGGGGCCCCGGGGAGCTGTTTTTT,CASSRLAGGPGELFF
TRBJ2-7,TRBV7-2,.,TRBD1,TGTGCCAGCAGCCCGCTCGGGGGACAGGTGGGGTCCTACGAGCAGTACTTC,CASSPLGGQVGSYEQYF
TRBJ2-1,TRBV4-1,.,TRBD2,TGCGCCAGCAGCCAAGTACTAGCGGGGGGCTCCTACAATGAGCAGTTCTTC,CASSQVLAGGSYNEQFF
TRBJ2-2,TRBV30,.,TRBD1,TGTGCCTGGAGCAGGACAGGGGCCGGGGAGCTGTTTTTT,CAWSRTGAGELFF
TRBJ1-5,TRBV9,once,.,TGTGCCAGCAGCGTAGGGGCAGGGGGCAATCAGCCCCAGCATTTT,CASSVGAGGNQPQHF
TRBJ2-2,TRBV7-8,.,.,TGTGCCAGCAATGACCAGGGTTCGAACACCGGGGAGCTGTTTTTT,CASNDQGSNTGELFF
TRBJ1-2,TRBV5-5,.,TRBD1,TGTGCCAGCAGCTTGGAGGTGACAGGGCTCGGAGGCTACACCTTC,CASSLEVTGLGGYTF
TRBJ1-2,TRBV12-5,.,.,TGTGCTAGTGGTTTCACCGGGTCCTATGGCTACACCTTC,CASGFTGSYGYTF
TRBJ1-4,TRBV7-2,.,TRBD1,TGTGCCAGCAGTCTAGACAGGGGGGATGAAAAACTGTTTTTT,CASSLDRGDEKLFF
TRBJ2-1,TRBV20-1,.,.,TGCAGTGCTACGACTAGCAATGAGCAGTTCTTC,CSATTSNEQFF
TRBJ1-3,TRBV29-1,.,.,TGCAGCGTACATCAACCGGGAGCCGGAAACACCATATATTTT,CSVHQPGAGNTIYF
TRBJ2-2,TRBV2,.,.,TGTGCCAGCAGTCGACAGGCAGCGAACACCGGGGAGCTGTTTTTT,CASSRQAANTGELFF
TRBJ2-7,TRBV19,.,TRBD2,TGTGCCAGTAGTATCCTTACTAGCGGAACCTACGAGCAGTACTTC,CASSILTSGTYEQYF
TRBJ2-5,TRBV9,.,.,TGTGCCAGCAGCGCATGGGACAGGGGCCTAGCGGGGGGTCAAGAGACCCAGTACTTC,CASSAWDRGLAGGQETQYF
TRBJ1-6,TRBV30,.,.,TGTGCCTGGAGTCCCGGGGACTTTTATAATTCACCCCTCCACTTT,CAWSPGDFYNSPLHF
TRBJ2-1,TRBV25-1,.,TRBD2,TGTGCCAGCAGTGAAGGGGCACGAGCGGGGGTACCCAATGAGCAGTTCTTC,CASSEGARAGVPNEQFF
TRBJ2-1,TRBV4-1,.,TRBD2,TGCGCCACCGCCACGGGGGGTGGGAATGAGCAGTTCTTC,CATATGGGNEQFF